This is a list of T cell receptor beta chains from one sample in a study. TCRdb re-derived calls from the 5' RACE reads in MiXCR, one entry per CDR3 protein. This table holds under 60,000 distinct CDR3 sequences, around a quarter found once. Input material: naive CD4+ T cells sorted from blood. Receptors were obtained from a female donor with breast cancer. Both conserved end residues are part of each CDR3. The D gene is left open where the match is weak. The size field is filled for only some rows; it gives once, few, many or a size class.

v_gene	d_gene	abundance	j_gene	CDR3aa	CDR3nt
TRBV11-2	NA	few	TRBJ2-7	CASRSTYEQYF	TGTGCCAGCAGGTCGACCTACGAGCAGTACTTC
TRBV6-2/TRBV6-3	NA	few	TRBJ1-2	CASTDSNYGYTF	TGTGCCAGCACGGACAGCAACTATGGCTACACCTTC
TRBV7-2	NA	NA	TRBJ2-1	CASSSTGGHLGYEQFF	TGTGCCAGCAGCTCGACAGGAGGACATCTGGGGTATGAGCAGTTCTTC
TRBV5-1	NA	few	TRBJ2-3	CASSPQVTDTQYF	TGCGCCAGCAGCCCCCAGGTCACAGATACGCAGTATTTT
TRBV5-5	NA	NA	TRBJ1-2	CASSRDDNMPEYGYTF	TGTGCCAGCAGCCGAGACGACAACATGCCCGAATATGGCTACACCTTC
TRBV4-2	NA	few	TRBJ1-1	CASSQDPFSSDRGSTEAFF	TGTGCCAGCAGCCAAGACCCGTTTTCGTCGGACAGAGGTAGTACTGAAGCTTTCTTT
TRBV20-1	NA	few	TRBJ2-7	CSGLRSFYEQYF	TGCAGCGGACTAAGGAGCTTCTACGAGCAGTACTTC
TRBV7-9	NA	few	TRBJ2-3	CASSLLADPRTDTQYF	TGTGCCAGCAGCTTATTGGCAGACCCGCGCACAGATACGCAGTATTTT
TRBV7-9	NA	NA	TRBJ2-7	CASSLVQDPSYEQYF	TGTGCCAGCAGCTTAGTACAGGACCCATCCTACGAGCAGTACTTC
TRBV5-1	NA	NA	TRBJ1-2	CASGEPNYGYTF	TGCGCCTCTGGGGAGCCTAACTATGGCTACACCTTC
TRBV7-2	TRBD1	NA	TRBJ1-1	CASSLFRDRGGGTEAFF	TGTGCCAGCAGCTTATTCCGGGACAGGGGAGGGGGCACTGAAGCTTTCTTT
TRBV5-5	NA	NA	TRBJ1-2	CASSYRSGNYGYTF	TGTGCCAGCAGCTACAGGTCGGGGAACTATGGCTACACCTTC
TRBV5-4	NA	NA	TRBJ2-2	CASSLTRDGELFF	TGTGCCAGCAGCTTGACCCGGGACGGGGAGCTGTTTTTT
TRBV5-1	TRBD1	few	TRBJ1-1	CASSLGSLGRGPSTEAFF	TGCGCCAGCAGCTTGGGTTCTCTGGGCAGGGGGCCGAGCACTGAAGCTTTCTTT
TRBV6-1	TRBD1	NA	TRBJ1-5	CASSGGQASNQPQHF	TGTGCCAGCAGTGGAGGACAGGCTAGCAATCAGCCCCAGCATTTT
TRBV3-1	NA	NA	TRBJ1-1	CASSLEAGRGSTEAFF	TGTGCCAGCAGCCTTGAGGCGGGCCGCGGTAGCACTGAAGCTTTCTTT
TRBV7-2	TRBD1	few	TRBJ1-5	CASSFDRGNQPQHF	TGTGCCAGCAGCTTTGACAGGGGCAATCAGCCCCAGCATTTT
TRBV4-3	TRBD2	NA	TRBJ2-3	CASSPVPSGSTDTQYF	TGCGCCAGCAGCCCCGTCCCTAGCGGAAGCACAGATACGCAGTATTTT
TRBV6-6	NA	NA	TRBJ2-5	CASRHGGPQETQYF	TGTGCCAGCAGGCACGGGGGCCCCCAGGAGACCCAGTACTTC
TRBV20-1	TRBD1	few	TRBJ2-7	CGAGGEDRQPYEQYF	TGCGGTGCTGGGGGAGAGGACAGGCAGCCCTACGAGCAGTACTTC
TRBV7-2	NA	few	TRBJ1-3	CASSLWPGGGSGNTIYF	TGTGCCAGCAGCTTATGGCCCGGAGGGGGGTCTGGAAACACCATATATTTT
TRBV30	NA	few	TRBJ1-3	CAWSSPGGNTIYF	TGTGCCTGGAGTAGCCCGGGAGGAAACACCATATATTTT
TRBV6-5	NA	NA	TRBJ1-2	CASRYGQSNYGYTF	TGTGCCAGCAGATACGGACAGTCTAACTATGGCTACACCTTC
TRBV6-5	NA	NA	TRBJ1-3	CASSSTGNSGNTIYF	TGTGCCAGCAGTTCCACGGGGAACTCTGGAAACACCATATATTTT
TRBV7-9	TRBD1	NA	TRBJ2-2	CASSLQGADTGELFF	TGTGCCAGCAGCCTACAGGGGGCTGACACCGGGGAGCTGTTTTTT
TRBV6-5	TRBD2	NA	TRBJ2-3	CASKASGRYTDTQYF	TGTGCCAGCAAGGCTAGCGGGAGGTACACAGATACGCAGTATTTT
TRBV7-2	NA	NA	TRBJ1-5	CASSLRGGSGNQPQHF	TGTGCCAGCAGCTTAAGGGGGGGCTCCGGCAATCAGCCCCAGCATTTT
TRBV4-2	TRBD1	few	TRBJ2-7	CASSQTTGTGRNEQYF	TGTGCCAGCAGCCAAACCACCGGGACAGGGAGGAACGAGCAGTACTTC
TRBV5-1	NA	NA	TRBJ2-3	CASSLVVRAGTDTQYF	TGCGCCAGCAGCTTGGTCGTTCGGGCTGGTACAGATACGCAGTATTTT
TRBV27	NA	few	TRBJ2-7	CASSYTGPGWEQYF	TGTGCCAGCAGTTATACCGGGCCGGGCTGGGAGCAGTACTTC
TRBV4-1	NA	few	TRBJ1-2	CASSQPDSAYGYTF	TGCGCCAGCAGTCAACCCGACAGCGCCTATGGCTACACCTTC
TRBV7-9	NA	NA	TRBJ2-7	CASREGPAYEQYF	TGTGCCAGCAGGGAGGGACCTGCCTACGAGCAGTACTTC
TRBV5-4	NA	few	TRBJ1-2	CASSLVAQNYGYTF	TGTGCCAGCAGCTTGGTGGCACAGAACTATGGCTACACCTTC
TRBV7-2	NA	NA	TRBJ2-7	CASSSGVWYEQCF	TGTGCCAGCAGCTCGGGCGTTTGGTACGAGCAGTGCTTC
TRBV3-1	NA	NA	TRBJ2-7	CASSHGDGTVGEQYF	TGTGCCAGCAGCCACGGAGACGGGACGGTCGGCGAGCAGTACTTC
TRBV10-3	TRBD2	few	TRBJ2-1	CATRAASGSSYNEQFF	TGTGCCACCCGGGCGGCTAGCGGGAGCTCCTACAATGAGCAGTTCTTC